This T cell receptor (beta chain) stems from a study of T cell repertoires in aging, cancer and after chemotherapy. Study-level background: Paired samples before and after chemotherapy came from chronic lymphocytic leukemia patients on fludarabine- or bendamustine-based regimens.

TRB rearrangements spanning V, D and J were amplified using mixed TRB-A/B primers. TCRdb called the multiplex PCR reads again in MiXCR, with one record for every CDR3 protein. This table holds about 6,400 distinct CDR3 sequences, 21% found once. Study conclusions and caveats: In cancer patients, declining TCR diversity with age involved lost richness and lost evenness. No conclusions about immunological memory after chemotherapy can be drawn from the repertoire data.

With regard to this clonotype: As yet, its antigen is unknown. Being one base from a much bigger clone, this may be a read error.

Amplification of TCR beta used genomic DNA extracted from peripheral blood. The CDR3 totals 15 residues. Per germline, CDR1 LNHDA and CDR2 SQIVND (reference sequence). This receptor was obtained from a human donor with a blood cancer. The genes are TRBV19 and TRBJ2-1; TRBD1 agrees at 8 bases. Sequenced material: blood. The CDR3 DNA follows: TGTGCCAGTAGTTCCTACCGGGACAGGCAAAATGAGCAGTTGTTC. The encoded protein is CASSSYRDRQNEQLF.